This T cell receptor beta chain was captured in a study of graft-versus-host responses after intestinal transplantation (TCRdb year 2021). Turning to the overall study: The transplants that recipients got were multivisceral, liver-intestinal, or isolated intestinal. Every recipient was given anti-thymocyte globulin induction, followed by about three years of maintenance tacrolimus and steroids. Bulk TCR-beta CDR3 sequencing was used to track graft-versus-host and host-versus-graft alloreactive T cell clones in the graft, circulation and bone marrow after intestinal transplantation. Alloreactive clones were identified by sequencing pre-transplant mixed lymphocyte reaction products and comparing these products with unstimulated pre-transplant donor and recipient T cells. Of the 20 to 25 intestinal transplant recipients enrolled in the cohort, one of whom was a retransplant, 3 patients without pretransplant specimens were excluded. A peak of at least 4% donor T cells among recipient peripheral blood mononuclear cells was the definition used for donor T cell macrochimerism. Samples from three later patients were sequenced in-house on an Illumina MiSeq with MiXCR processing rather than by the commercial service. What the authors observed across the whole study: Conclusions were limited by the relatively low number and heterogeneity of intestinal transplant patients. GvH clones were found in recipient bone marrow, and some of the GvH clones appeared earlier in ileal mucosa or blood, which is consistent with an intestinal mucosal origin. In the allografts of patients with donor T cell macrochimerism, GvH to HvG T cell clonal ratios were high. Early after transplant, peak levels of circulating GvH clones were found to be associated with declines in HvG clones.

The time point label for this specimen denotes: cells obtained before transplantation from donor or recipient. CD3+CD4+ and CD3+CD8+ populations were FACS-sorted from unstimulated pre-transplant donor and recipient cells taken from spleen or lymph nodes. The CDR3 measures 15 amino acids from cysteine to phenylalanine. The retained sequence is limited to the CDR3, 45 bases, with the frame set at the first base. Per the germline V gene (reference sequence), LNHNV is the CDR1 and YYDKDF is the CDR2. V lost 1 base and J lost 3 bases, and the count of bases not matched to a germline gene is 6. As for this clone: It lacks a known antigen. Qualities for individual bases were not recorded, and no much larger clone is one base off.

Libraries were constructed by the immunoSEQ multiplex PCR assay. In most patients, genomic DNA was isolated using the Qiagen DNeasy Blood and Tissue Kit and sent frozen to Adaptive Biotechnologies for TCR sequencing. Adaptive Biotechnologies carried out high-throughput TCR-beta CDR3 sequencing of genomic DNA for most patients. In the source study's methods: Adaptive's ImmunoSEQ software supplied the TCR sequencing data for 15 to 20 patients, while MiXCR and VDJtools were used to process three other patients. To correct CD4 versus CD8 sorting errors, sequences present in both subsets at a frequency ratio below 5:1 were removed. CDR3 nucleotide sequences shared by donor and recipient were removed because the origin of these sequences could not be assigned. At least 2-fold expansion over unstimulated cells and a minimum CFSE-low frequency of 0.002% (template counts) or 0.001% (read counts) were required for clones to be classified as alloreactive. Clones detected in sequenced pre-transplant spleen, lymph node, or MLR CFSE-low populations of the donor or recipient were defined as mappable. The cumulative frequency of alloreactive clones was calculated as a percentage of all sequences, weighted by copy number. In its TCRdb copy, this immuneACCESS table keeps in-frame sequences only and misses some clones. Where compared with another copy, unresolved V genes explain less than half of these, and the others have no known cause. Clone size and V and J calls were adopted from that table, with D and trimming inferred from the DNA. The sample includes fewer than 120,000 clones, with 93% observed a single time. Clones ranked in the top ten supply around 0.55% of the sample.

The clonotype originates from a human donor who received an intestinal transplant. The sample in question was unstimulated CD8+ T cells sorted from spleen or lymph node cells, obtained before intestinal transplant. The sequence joins TRBV15 to TRBJ2-7, with 7 bases in between that match TRBD2. DNA sequence: TGTGCCACCAGCAGAGTGCGGGAGAAGTACTACGAGCAGTACTTC. Translated, this gives CATSRVREKYYEQYF. Here the CDR3 is joined to the reference TRBV15 and TRBJ2-7 genes, and the full variable domain is: DAMVIQNPRYQVTQFGKPVTLSCSQTLNHNVMYWYQQKSSQAPKLLFHYYDKDFNNEADTPDNFQSRRPNTSFCFLDIRSPGLGDTAMYLCATSRVREKYYEQYFGPGTRLTVT.